The 2 T cell receptor beta chains below all came from one sample that was sequenced in a study of blood T cells in healthy people across ages. The use of a sample-barcoded 5' primer and a J-beta primer mix characterized a second PCR of about 7 to 12 cycles. TCRdb re-called the 5' RACE reads through MiXCR, storing one row per CDR3 protein. The table lists roughly 800,000 distinct CDR3 sequences, roughly 64% of them singletons. Sequenced sample: blood. The receptors originated from a man aged 25-40 years in good health.

V usage is TRBV11-1 and J usage is TRBJ2-7; no clear D. Trimming took off 3 bases at V and 5 bases at J, with 11 bases between the two ends. This CDR3 is 13 amino acids long. Germline loops: CDR1 SGHAT, CDR2 FQDESV (reference sequence). The CDR3 nucleotides read TGTGCCAGCAGCTTGGGTTGGTCCGACGAGCAGTACTTC. Amino acid sequence: CASSLGWSDEQYF.

V gene TRBV20-1 combines with J gene TRBJ2-3; 7 nucleotides line up with TRBD1. The CDR3 sequence is 14 residues long. After removal of 5 bases from V and 2 bases from J, the junction contained 7 bases not matched to a gene. The germline V gene encodes CDR1 DFQATT and CDR2 SNEGSKA (reference sequence). CDR3 in amino acids: CSALGTVNTDTQYF. The CDR3 region has the DNA TGCAGTGCTCTAGGGACAGTCAACACAGATACGCAGTATTTT.